Following are 18 T cell receptor beta chains from one sample sequenced in a study of OX40 agonist ivuxolimab in advanced cancers. Here immunoSEQ multiplex PCR was the method, and the copy in TCRdb shows in-frame clones only, minus some. The repertoire has 35,000 to 55,000 clones, just under 95% of them found once; the top ten carry roughly 11%. The material sequenced was CD4+ or CD8+ T cells sorted from blood, taken in a trial of the OX40 agonist ivuxolimab. All receptors derive from an adult with an advanced solid tumor such as melanoma, head and neck, liver or kidney cancer.

The chain joins TRBV10-3 to TRBJ2-3, with 7 positions matching TRBD2. Germline V gene lookup returns CDR1 ENHRY and CDR2 SYGVKD. There are 19 residues in the CDR3. With V trimmed by 0 bases and J by 1 base, 13 bases remained unmatched. The DNA for the CDR3 is TGTGCCATCAGTGAGTCCTACAATCCGGGGGGAGACGGCACAGATACGCAGTATTTT. Its protein is CAISESYNPGGDGTDTQYF.

In DNA form, the CDR3 reads TGCAGCGTCTCGCTAAATTGGGATACGCAGTATTTT. It specifies CSVSLNWDTQYF. This chain links TRBV29-1 with TRBJ2-3; D remains ambiguous. V dropped 6 bases and J dropped 6 bases, with 13 bases sitting between them. Germline V gene sequence: CDR1 SQVTM, CDR2 ANQGSEA. This CDR3 has 12 amino acids.

The rearrangement joins TRBV2 to TRBJ2-2, with 8 bases fitting TRBD2. The J segment lost 7 bases and the V segment lost 6 bases, leaving 19 bases of the junction unmatched. Germline assignment: CDR1 SNHLY and CDR2 FYNNEI. This CDR3 comprises 18 residues. The CDR3 sequence: CASSLFGGSGKVGGELFF. CDR3 DNA sequence: TGTGCCAGCAGCCTTTTCGGGGGTAGCGGGAAGGTGGGCGGGGAGCTGTTTTTT.

V usage is TRBV19 and J usage is TRBJ2-7, with D tentatively TRBD2 (6 bases). Germline CDR1 is LNHDA and CDR2 is SQIVND (reference sequence). The CDR3 spans 18 residues. Between the trimmed V and J ends, which lost 10 bases and 3 bases, there was a span of 31 bases. CDR3 loop: CATAVGRQSGDFFYEQYF. CDR3 coding DNA: TGTGCCACAGCAGTAGGGCGCCAGTCGGGGGATTTTTTCTACGAGCAGTACTTC. The whole variable domain, remainder taken from reference TRBV19 and TRBJ2-7, is DGGITQSPKYLFRKEGQNVTLSCEQNLNHDAMYWYRQDPGQGLRLIYYSQIVNDFQKGDIAEGYSVSREKKESFPLTVTSAQKNPTAFYLCATAVGRQSGDFFYEQYFGPGTRLTVT.

This clone is a singleton in its sample. For the CDR3, the DNA is TGTGCCAGCAGCTTGGGTAGCGGGGGGGCAGATACGCAGTATTTT. Its translation is CASSLGSGGADTQYF. The chain employs TRBV5-6 and TRBJ2-3; 11 nucleotides line up with TRBD2. The CDR3 sequence is 15 residues long. Trimming cost V 0 bases and J 4 bases; bases outside gene matches: 1. The germline CDR1 and CDR2 sequences are SGHDT and YYEEEE.

This chain uses TRBV7-8 with TRBJ2-1; no firm D call. The germline gives CDR1 SGHVS, CDR2 FQNEAQ. The CDR3 contains 15 residues. Trimming pared 4 bases from V and 8 bases from J, leaving 18 bases between. The CDR3 coding sequence is TGTGCCAGCAGCTCCAACCCTCTAGAGCGCCATGAGCAGTTCTTC. Translation: CASSSNPLERHEQFF.

The gene calls are TRBV13 and TRBJ1-1; no reliable D call. CDR3 length equals 11 residues. The germline gives CDR1 PRHDT, CDR2 FYEKMQ (reference sequence). Trimming removed 4 bases from V and 8 bases from J, with 8 bases in between. The CDR3 DNA reads TGTGCCAGCAGCTCCCGTATAGAAGCTTTCTTT. Its protein is CASSSRIEAFF.

V is TRBV28 and J is TRBJ2-7, with 8 nucleotides matching TRBD1. The J segment lost 0 bases and the V segment lost 4 bases, leaving 5 bases of the junction unmatched. The germline gives CDR1 MDHEN, CDR2 SYDVKM. This CDR3 region has 15 residues. The CDR3 protein is CASSSRDRTSYEQYF. CDR3 in DNA: TGTGCCAGCAGTTCACGGGACAGGACCTCCTACGAGCAGTACTTC.

This clone was recorded once. One end of the junction varies from germline; a read error may be responsible. The chain recombines TRBV7-7 with TRBJ2-2, with D perhaps TRBD1 (6 bases). Germline lookup yields CDR1 SSHAT and CDR2 FNYEAQ (reference sequence). The length of the CDR3 is 18 residues. The CDR3 loop is CASSFWGVPGANTGELFF. The CDR3 DNA reads as TGTGCTAGCAGCTTTTGGGGCGTGCCAGGGGCCAACACCGGGGAGCTGTTTTTT.

The chain has TRBV30 and TRBJ2-3, with D unresolved. Per the germline V gene, CDR1 is GTSNPN and CDR2 is SVGIG (reference sequence). The CDR3 has 15 amino acids. V lost 2 bases and J 2 bases, leaving 14 bases between the germline ends. CDR3 nucleotides: TGTGCCTGGAGTCGTTACGGATACCACACAGATACGCAGTATTTT. This codes for CAWSRYGYHTDTQYF.

The CDR3: CAISESGQPLSYEQYF. CDR3 bases: TGTGCCATCAGTGAGTCGGGGCAGCCTCTATCCTACGAGCAGTACTTC. The rearrangement links TRBV10-3 to TRBJ2-7; the D gene is possibly TRBD1 (5 bases). The CDR3 is 16 residues long. Germline V gene data show CDR1 as ENHRY and CDR2 as SYGVKD. Trimming cost V 0 bases and J 1 base, with 13 bases left between them.

The genes are TRBV23-1 and TRBJ2-7, with 13 bases matching TRBD2. TRBV23-1 is marked as an open reading frame, function uncertain. The CDR3 length is 17 residues. V shed 2 bases and J 2 bases; nucleotides not matched to a gene: 6. The CDR3, as DNA: TGCGCCAGCAGTCAACCCCCGGGACTAGCGGGAACCTACGAGCAGTACTTC. Amino acids: CASSQPPGLAGTYEQYF.

This chain links TRBV5-1 with TRBJ2-1; D possibly corresponds to TRBD2 (6 bases). V shed 1 base and J shed 3 bases, with 17 bases lying between them. Germline V gene data show CDR1 as SGHRS and CDR2 as YFSETQ. The CDR3 totals 17 residues. The CDR3 is CASSLRGPGSLYNEQFF. DNA for the CDR3: TGCGCCAGCAGCTTGAGGGGTCCCGGGAGTCTCTACAATGAGCAGTTCTTC.

The rearrangement links TRBV5-4 to TRBJ1-5; D is ambiguous. CDR1 and CDR2 (germline): SGHNT, YYREEE (reference sequence). CDR3 length: 15 residues. Trimming pared 1 base from V and 0 bases from J, leaving 8 bases between. CDR3 DNA sequence: TGTGCCAGCAGCTTGAACGGATATAGCAATCAGCCCCAGCATTTT. As protein: CASSLNGYSNQPQHF.

The rearrangement uses TRBV7-8 and TRBJ2-5; D perhaps matches TRBD2 (5 bases). V was trimmed by 5 bases and J by 1 base, leaving 17 bases between them. The CDR3 is 16 amino acids. The germline gives CDR1 SGHVS, CDR2 FQNEAQ. CDR3 amino acids: CASSQKRAGIQETQYF. CDR3 bases: TGTGCCAGCAGCCAGAAACGGGCGGGTATCCAAGAGACCCAGTACTTC. Combining the CDR3 with reference TRBV7-8 and TRBJ2-5 gives the whole variable domain GAGVSQSPRYKVAKRGQDVALRCDPISGHVSLFWYQQALGQGPEFLTYFQNEAQLDKSGLPSDRFFAERPEGSVSTLKIQRTQQEDSAVYLCASSQKRAGIQETQYFGPGTRLLVL.

V is TRBV5-6 and J is TRBJ2-7, with 7 bases lining up with TRBD2. Trimming at V came to 4 bases and at J to 7 bases, leaving 14 bases not matched to a gene. The CDR3 has 15 residues. CDR1 and CDR2 (germline): SGHDT, YYEEEE. CDR3 bases: TGTGCCAGCAGCCTAGCGGCTGGGACCTCAGTGGAGCAGTACTTC. Protein: CASSLAAGTSVEQYF.

CDR3: CASGHSGKFGSEQFF. The CDR3 bases are TGTGCCAGCGGTCACTCAGGTAAATTTGGCAGTGAGCAGTTCTTC. The chain links TRBV27 to TRBJ2-1; D call uncertain. The germline V gene encodes CDR1 MNHEY and CDR2 SMNVEV (reference sequence). V was clipped by 8 bases and J by 9 bases, with 23 bases between them. The CDR3 sequence is 15 residues long.

The V and J genes are TRBV5-1 and TRBJ2-7; the D is unclear. This CDR3 spans 13 amino acids. Trimming left V 1 base short and J 2 bases short, with 7 bases between. Germline V gene lookup returns CDR1 SGHRS and CDR2 YFSETQ. The CDR3 sequence: CASSLIGAYEQYF. The CDR3 bases are TGCGCCAGCAGCTTGATAGGCGCCTACGAGCAGTACTTC.